The next 7 T cell receptor beta chains were all read from a single sample in a study of cytotoxic CD8 clonotypes in ibrutinib-treated CLL. TCRdb's table, derived via immunoSEQ multiplex PCR, lists solely in-frame clones and lacks some. The sample includes roughly 250,000 clones, roughly 70% of them seen just once. The material sequenced was PBMCs, taken after 24 months of ibrutinib treatment. All receptors derive from a human donor with chronic lymphocytic leukemia.

This CDR3 reads CASSGVSGYEQYF. As DNA, the CDR3 is TGTGCCAGCAGCGGGGTTTCAGGCTACGAGCAGTACTTC. This sequence joins TRBV9 and TRBJ2-7; D is undetermined. The germline CDR1 and CDR2 sequences are SGDLS and YYNGEE. The CDR3 has 13 residues. Trimming cost V 3 bases and J 3 bases, with 10 bases left between them.

The V gene is TRBV5-1, the J gene TRBJ2-1; TRBD2 is a possible D gene (5 bases). The CDR3 totals 15 residues. Germline V lookup: CDR1 SGHRS, CDR2 YFSETQ. Trimming removed 3 bases at V and 5 bases at J, with 15 bases between. CDR3 residues: CASSWGETTNNEQFF. As DNA, the CDR3 is TGCGCCAGCAGCTGGGGAGAAACTACGAACAATGAGCAGTTCTTC.

This rearrangement joins TRBV5-8 to TRBJ2-7, with 13 bases identical to TRBD2. Germline trimming cut 6 bases from V and 4 bases from J; bases unmatched to any gene: 7. Germline V CDR1 and CDR2: SGHTS, YDEGEE. CDR3 length: 15 residues. CDR3: CASTVLAGGPYEQYF. The CDR3 nucleotides read TGTGCCAGCACCGTACTAGCGGGAGGGCCGTACGAGCAGTACTTC.

This clone was seen just once. The V gene is TRBV30, the J gene TRBJ2-7; TRBD1 or TRBD2 may be the D gene (5 bases each). Germline V CDR1 and CDR2: GTSNPN, SVGIG (reference sequence). This CDR3 has 11 residues. V shed 5 bases and J shed 3 bases, with 8 bases lying between them. The CDR3 DNA sequence: TGTGCCTGGGGGGGAGTCTACGAGCAGTACTTC. The encoded protein is CAWGGVYEQYF.

The genes are TRBV28 and TRBJ1-2, with D maybe TRBD1 (6 bases). CDR3 length equals 15 residues. V lost 6 bases and J lost 3, with 17 bases in between. Germline V gives CDR1 MDHEN, CDR2 SYDVKM. For the CDR3, the DNA is TGTGCCAGCAGCACCGGGACACGCACCTACTATGGCTACACCTTC. It encodes CASSTGTRTYYGYTF.

The chain has TRBV19 and TRBJ1-5, with D maybe TRBD1 (5 bases). The CDR3 has 17 residues. The germline V gene encodes CDR1 LNHDA and CDR2 SQIVND (reference sequence). V was trimmed by 0 bases and J by 8 bases, leaving 20 bases between them. In DNA, the CDR3 is TGTGCCAGTAGTATAGATAACTGGGGGAGACGAGGTGAGCCCCAGCATTTT. This gives the protein CASSIDNWGRRGEPQHF.

The chain couples TRBV5-1 to TRBJ2-3, with 7 bases lining up with TRBD2. V gave up 3 bases and J gave up 1 base; unmatched junction bases: 11. The CDR3 consists of 17 residues. Germline V lookup: CDR1 SGHRS, CDR2 YFSETQ. The CDR3 protein is CASSYSSSGGGTDTQYF. The CDR3 DNA follows: TGCGCCAGCAGCTACTCTTCTAGCGGAGGCGGCACAGATACGCAGTATTTT.